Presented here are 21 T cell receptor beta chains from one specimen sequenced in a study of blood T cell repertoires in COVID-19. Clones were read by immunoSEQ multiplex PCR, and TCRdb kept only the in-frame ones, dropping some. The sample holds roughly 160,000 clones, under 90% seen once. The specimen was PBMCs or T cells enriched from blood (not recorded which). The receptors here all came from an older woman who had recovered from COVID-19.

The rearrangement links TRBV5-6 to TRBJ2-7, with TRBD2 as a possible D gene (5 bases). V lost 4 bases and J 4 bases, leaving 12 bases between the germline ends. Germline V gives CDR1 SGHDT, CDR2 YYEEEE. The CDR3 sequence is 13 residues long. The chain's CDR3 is CASSTLADYEQYF. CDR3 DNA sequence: TGTGCCAGCAGCACTCTAGCAGATTACGAGCAGTACTTC.

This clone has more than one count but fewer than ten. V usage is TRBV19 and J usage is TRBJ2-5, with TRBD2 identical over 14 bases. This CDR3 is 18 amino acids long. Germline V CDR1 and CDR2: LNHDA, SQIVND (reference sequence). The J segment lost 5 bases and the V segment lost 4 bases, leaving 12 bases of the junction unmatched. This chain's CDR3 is CASSKRTSGGPVRETQYF. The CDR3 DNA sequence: TGTGCCAGTAGTAAAAGGACTAGCGGGGGGCCGGTACGGGAGACCCAGTACTTC.

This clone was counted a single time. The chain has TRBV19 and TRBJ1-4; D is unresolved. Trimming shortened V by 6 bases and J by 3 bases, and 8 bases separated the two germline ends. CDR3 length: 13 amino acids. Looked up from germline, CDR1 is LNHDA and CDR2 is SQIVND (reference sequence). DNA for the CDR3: TGTGCCAGTAGGACTAGAGCTAATGAAAAACTGTTTTTT. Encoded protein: CASRTRANEKLFF.

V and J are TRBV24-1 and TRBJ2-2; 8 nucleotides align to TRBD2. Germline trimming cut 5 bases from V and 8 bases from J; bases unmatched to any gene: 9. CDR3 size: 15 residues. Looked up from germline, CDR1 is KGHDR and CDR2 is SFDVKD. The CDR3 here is CATSAASGSRGELFF. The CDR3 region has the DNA TGTGCCACCAGTGCGGCTAGCGGGTCAAGAGGGGAGCTGTTTTTT.

The CDR3: CASTYGNPYLNTEAFF. In DNA, the CDR3 is TGTGCCAGTACCTACGGGAACCCTTACTTGAACACTGAAGCTTTCTTT. J is TRBJ1-1 and V is TRBV19; D is ambiguous. The CDR3 loop spans 16 amino acids. Germline V gene lookup returns CDR1 LNHDA and CDR2 SQIVND (reference sequence). The V gene lost 7 bases and the J gene lost 0 bases, with 18 bases spanning the gap. Full variable domain (rest looked up from reference TRBV19 and TRBJ1-1): DGGITQSPKYLFRKEGQNVTLSCEQNLNHDAMYWYRQDPGQGLRLIYYSQIVNDFQKGDIAEGYSVSREKKESFPLTVTSAQKNPTAFYLCASTYGNPYLNTEAFFGQGTRLTVV.

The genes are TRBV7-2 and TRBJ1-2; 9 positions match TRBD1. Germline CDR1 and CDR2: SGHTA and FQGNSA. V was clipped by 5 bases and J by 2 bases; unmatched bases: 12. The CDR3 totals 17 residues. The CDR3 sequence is CASSPQGQGIGNYGYTF. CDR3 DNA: TGTGCCAGCAGCCCCCAGGGACAGGGTATAGGGAACTATGGCTACACCTTC.

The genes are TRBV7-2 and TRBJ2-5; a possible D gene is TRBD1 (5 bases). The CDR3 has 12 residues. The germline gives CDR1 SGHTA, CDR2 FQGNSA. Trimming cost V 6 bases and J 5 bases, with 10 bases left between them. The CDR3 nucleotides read TGTGCCAGCAGGCAGGGTACGGAGACCCAGTACTTC. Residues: CASRQGTETQYF. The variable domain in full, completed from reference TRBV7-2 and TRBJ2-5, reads GAGVSQSPSNKVTEKGKDVELRCDPISGHTALYWYRQSLGQGLEFLIYFQGNSAPDKSGLPSDRFSAERTGGSVSTLTIQRTQQEDSAVYLCASRQGTETQYFGPGTRLLVL.

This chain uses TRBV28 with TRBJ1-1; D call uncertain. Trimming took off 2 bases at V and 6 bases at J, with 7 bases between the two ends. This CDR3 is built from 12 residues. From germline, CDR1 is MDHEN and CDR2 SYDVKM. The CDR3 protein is CASSLGHPEAFF. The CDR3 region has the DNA TGTGCCAGCAGTTTAGGGCACCCTGAAGCTTTCTTT.

CDR3 in DNA: TGCGCCAGCAGCATCGGGAGGACAGGGGGTGGAGGGGAGACCCAGTACTTC. This gives the protein CASSIGRTGGGGETQYF. This chain links TRBV5-1 with TRBJ2-5, with 10 positions matching TRBD1. V trimming: 4 bases; J trimming: 5 bases; junction bases outside the gene matches: 14. CDR1 SGHRS and CDR2 YFSETQ come from the germline V gene. The CDR3 consists of 17 residues. The variable domain in full, completed from reference TRBV5-1 and TRBJ2-5, reads KAGVTQTPRYLIKTRGQQVTLSCSPISGHRSVSWYQQTPGQGLQFLFEYFSETQRNKGNFPGRFSGRQFSNSRSEMNVSTLELGDSALYLCASSIGRTGGGGETQYFGPGTRLLVL.

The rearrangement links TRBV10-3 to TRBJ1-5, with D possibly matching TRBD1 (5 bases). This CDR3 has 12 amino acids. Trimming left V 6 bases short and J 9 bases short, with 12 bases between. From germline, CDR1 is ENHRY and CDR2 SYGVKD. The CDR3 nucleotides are TGTGCCATCAGCCCTACAGGCTGGCCCCAGCATTTT. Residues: CAISPTGWPQHF.

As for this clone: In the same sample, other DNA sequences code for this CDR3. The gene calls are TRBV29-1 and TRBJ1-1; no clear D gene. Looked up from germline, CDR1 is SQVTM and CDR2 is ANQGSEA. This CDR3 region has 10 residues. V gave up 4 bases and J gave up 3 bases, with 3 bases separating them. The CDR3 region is CSVADTEAFF. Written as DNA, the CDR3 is TGCAGCGTTGCCGACACTGAAGCTTTCTTT.

CDR3 in amino acids: CASSLQGQTTGNTIYF. Written as DNA, the CDR3 is TGTGCCAGCAGCTTACAAGGACAGACTACTGGAAACACCATATATTTT. This chain joins TRBV11-2 and TRBJ1-3; a possible D gene is TRBD1 (6 bases). Between the trimmed V and J ends, which lost 2 bases and 2 bases, there was a span of 13 bases. The CDR3 extends over 16 amino acids. Per germline, CDR1 SGHAT and CDR2 FQNNGV. The whole variable domain, filled in from reference TRBV11-2 and TRBJ1-3, reads EAGVAQSPRYKIIEKRQSVAFWCNPISGHATLYWYQQILGQGPKLLIQFQNNGVVDDSQLPKDRFSAERLKGVDSTLKIQPAKLEDSAVYLCASSLQGQTTGNTIYFGEGSWLTVV.

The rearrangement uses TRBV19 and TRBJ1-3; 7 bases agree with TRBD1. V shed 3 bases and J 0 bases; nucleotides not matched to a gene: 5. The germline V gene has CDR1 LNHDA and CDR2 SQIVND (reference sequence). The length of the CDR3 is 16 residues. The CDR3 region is CASSMAGQLSGNTIYF. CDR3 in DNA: TGTGCCAGTAGTATGGCGGGACAGCTCTCTGGAAACACCATATATTTT.

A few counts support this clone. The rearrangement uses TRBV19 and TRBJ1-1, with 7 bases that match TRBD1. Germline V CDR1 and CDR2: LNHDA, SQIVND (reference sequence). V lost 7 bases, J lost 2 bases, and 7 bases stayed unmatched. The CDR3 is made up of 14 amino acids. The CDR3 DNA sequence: TGTGCCAGTAATCGCAGGGGGTTTAACACTGAAGCTTTCTTT. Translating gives CASNRRGFNTEAFF.

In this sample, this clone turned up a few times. For the CDR3, the DNA is TGCGCCAGCAGATCCCGGGACAGCCTCTACAATGAGCAGTTCTTC. Amino acid sequence: CASRSRDSLYNEQFF. V is TRBV5-1 and J is TRBJ2-1; 7 nucleotides match TRBD1. Losses at the gene ends were 5 bases for V and 3 bases for J; bases not matched to a gene: 8. This CDR3 has 15 residues. Germline V gene sequence: CDR1 SGHRS, CDR2 YFSETQ.

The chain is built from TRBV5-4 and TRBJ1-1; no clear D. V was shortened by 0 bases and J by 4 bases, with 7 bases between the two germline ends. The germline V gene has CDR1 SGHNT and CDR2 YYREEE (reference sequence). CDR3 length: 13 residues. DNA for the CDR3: TGTGCCAGCAGCTTGGGTAGAGGCACTGAAGCTTTCTTT. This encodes CASSLGRGTEAFF.

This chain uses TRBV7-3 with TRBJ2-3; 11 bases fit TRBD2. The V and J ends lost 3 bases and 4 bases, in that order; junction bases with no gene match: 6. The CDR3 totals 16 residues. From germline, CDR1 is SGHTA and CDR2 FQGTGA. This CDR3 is CASSLRLAGSADTQYF. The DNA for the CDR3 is TGTGCCAGCAGCTTGAGACTAGCGGGGAGTGCAGATACGCAGTATTTT. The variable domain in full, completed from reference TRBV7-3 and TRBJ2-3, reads GAGVSQTPSNKVTEKGKYVELRCDPISGHTALYWYRQSLGQGPEFLIYFQGTGAADDSGLPNDRFFAVRPEGSVSTLKIQRTERGDSAVYLCASSLRLAGSADTQYFGPGTRLTVL.

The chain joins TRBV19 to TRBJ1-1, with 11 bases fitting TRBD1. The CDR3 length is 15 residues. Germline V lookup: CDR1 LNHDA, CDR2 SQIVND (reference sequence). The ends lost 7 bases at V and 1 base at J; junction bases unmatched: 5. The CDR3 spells CASTADRGPNTEAFF. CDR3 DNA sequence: TGTGCCAGTACCGCGGACAGGGGGCCGAACACTGAAGCTTTCTTT.

The CDR3 loop reads CASSPAAGLISTEAFF. The CDR3 DNA follows: TGTGCCAGCAGCCCCGCCGCGGGACTCATCTCCACTGAAGCTTTCTTT. The chain is built from TRBV7-2 and TRBJ1-1; weak D call: TRBD1 (5 bases). The V gene lost 5 bases and the J gene lost 4 bases, with 20 bases spanning the gap. Germline-derived CDR1 and CDR2 are SGHTA and FQGNSA. The length of the CDR3 is 16 residues.

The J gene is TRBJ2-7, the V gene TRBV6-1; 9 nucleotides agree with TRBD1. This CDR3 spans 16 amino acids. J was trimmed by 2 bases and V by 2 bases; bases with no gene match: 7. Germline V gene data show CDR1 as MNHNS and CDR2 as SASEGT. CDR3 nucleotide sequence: TGTGCCAGCAGTGAATGGGGACAGGGACAAGCCTACGAGCAGTACTTC. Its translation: CASSEWGQGQAYEQYF.

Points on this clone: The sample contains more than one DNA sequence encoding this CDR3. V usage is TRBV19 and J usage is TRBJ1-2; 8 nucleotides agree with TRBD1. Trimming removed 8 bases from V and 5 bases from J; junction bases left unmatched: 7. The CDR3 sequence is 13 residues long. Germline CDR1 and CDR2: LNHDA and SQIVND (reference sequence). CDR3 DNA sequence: TGTGCCAGTTCGACAGGGGACCCATATGGCTACACCTTC. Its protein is CASSTGDPYGYTF.